These T cell receptor beta chains were read from a single sample in a study of T-cell reconstitution after alpha-beta-depleted transplantation in children. TCRdb re-called the PCR reads through MiXCR, storing one row per CDR3 protein. This sample has about 220,000 distinct CDR3 sequences; 17% occur once, and the top ten carry approximately 40%. The sequencing here drew on PBMCs, mostly from graft donor cells, taken 360 days after TCRalphabeta/CD19-depleted stem cell transplant. These receptors were obtained from a male patient aged 2 to 9 who had a stem cell transplant for acute lymphoblastic leukemia, so the T cells may come from the graft donor. CDR3s leave out the opening cysteine and the closing phenylalanine or tryptophan. Fields, in order: V gene, CDR3 protein.

>TRBV5-1
ASSFDPSGEQY
>TRBV28
ASILGTGNTIY
>TRBV4-2
ASSQDTGAGSPLH
>TRBV5-1
ASSLRPRLGYT
>TRBV28
ASSLGLETQY
>TRBV4-3
ASSQDVPSAYEQY
>TRBV20-1
SATRRRNSYEQY
>TRBV12-3/TRBV12-4
ASGTAQETQY
>TRBV7-9
ASSLARRGNEQF
>TRBV5-1
ASSMSGTPGNTQY
>TRBV2
ASSDPRDRGLGNEQF
>TRBV20-1
SASGQGPVEPQH
>TRBV12-3/TRBV12-4
ASSFRPLVGGAYEQY
>TRBV9
ASSAPGNNEQF
>TRBV4-2
ASSQSTSGGAETQY
>TRBV3-1
ASSQPGLAQETQY
>TRBV7-2
ASSSHGTGIYNEQF
>TRBV19
ASSIIAGQGYNEQF
>TRBV5-6
ASSMGQGALLGANVLT
>TRBV12-3/TRBV12-4
ASSNDRGSSEQY
>TRBV21-1
ASSTQRDRGREQY
>TRBV7-2
ASSRGRTHTGELF
>TRBV6-2/TRBV6-3
ASSGGLAYNEQF
>TRBV24-1
ATSDARRHEQF
>TRBV21-1
ASRRWVVFTDTQY
>TRBV24-1
ATSDFLARGYNEQF
>TRBV7-2
ASSLGTGVGDTQY
>TRBV3-1
ASSQVPPYNEQF
>TRBV11-2
ASSPDRGLNTEAF
>TRBV24-1
ATSVLYEQF
>TRBV19
ASHLGQGGNIVQPQH
>TRBV24-1
ATSLGGSLGDTQY